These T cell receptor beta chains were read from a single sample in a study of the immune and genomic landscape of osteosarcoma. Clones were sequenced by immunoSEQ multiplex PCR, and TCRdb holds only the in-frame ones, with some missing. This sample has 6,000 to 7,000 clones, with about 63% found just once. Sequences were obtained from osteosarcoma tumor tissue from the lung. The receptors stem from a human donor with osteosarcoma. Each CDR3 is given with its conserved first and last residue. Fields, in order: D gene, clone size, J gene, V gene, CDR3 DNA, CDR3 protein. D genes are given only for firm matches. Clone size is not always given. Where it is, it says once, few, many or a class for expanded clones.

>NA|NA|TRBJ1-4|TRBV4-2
TGTGCCAGCAGCGTAAAGCCGGGCGAAAAACTGTTTTTT
CASSVKPGEKLFF
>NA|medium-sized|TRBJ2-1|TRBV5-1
TGCGCCAGCAGCTTACCCCTCGGGACTCCGATCTCCTACAATGAGCAGTTCTTC
CASSLPLGTPISYNEQFF
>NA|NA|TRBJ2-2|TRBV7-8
TGTGCCAGCAGCTTACGAACCGGGGGTCCGGGCACCGGGGAGCTGTTTTTT
CASSLRTGGPGTGELFF
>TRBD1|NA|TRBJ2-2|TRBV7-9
TGTGCCAGCAGCTTAGGACAGGGAAACACCGGGGAGCTGTTTTTT
CASSLGQGNTGELFF
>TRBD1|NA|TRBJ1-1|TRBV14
TGTGCCAGCAGCCGGCTTAGGGACAGGAACACTGAAGCTTTCTTT
CASSRLRDRNTEAFF
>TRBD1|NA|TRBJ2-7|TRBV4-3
TGCGCCAGCAGCCAAGGCGTGACAGGGGAGGCTTACGAGCAGTACTTC
CASSQGVTGEAYEQYF
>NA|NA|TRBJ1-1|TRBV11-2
TGTGCCAGCAGAACTTATAGGGGTGTGAACACTGAAGCTTTCTTT
CASRTYRGVNTEAFF
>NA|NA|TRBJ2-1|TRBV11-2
TGTGCCAGCAGCTTTTCTAACAATGAGCAGTTCTTC
CASSFSNNEQFF
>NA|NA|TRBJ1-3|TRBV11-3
TGTGCCAGCAGCTTCGCTAGGGTAAGAAGAAACACCATATATTTT
CASSFARVRRNTIYF
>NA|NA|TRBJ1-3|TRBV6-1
TGTGCCAGCAGTGAAAGAAGGGACTCTGGCTCTGGAAACACCATATATTTT
CASSERRDSGSGNTIYF
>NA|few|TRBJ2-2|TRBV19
TGTGCCAGTAGTATGGACACCGGGGAGCTGTTTTTT
CASSMDTGELFF
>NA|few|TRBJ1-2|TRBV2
TGTGCCAGCAGTGTGAGCGGTACGGGGGCTTACGGCTACACCTTC
CASSVSGTGAYGYTF
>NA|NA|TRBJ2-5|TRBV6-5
TGTGCCAGCACCTTACTGGGAGGGGGCCAAGAGACCCAGTACTTC
CASTLLGGGQETQYF
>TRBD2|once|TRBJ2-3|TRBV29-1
TGCAGCGTGACACTAGCGGGGAGCACAGATACGCAGTATTTT
CSVTLAGSTDTQYF
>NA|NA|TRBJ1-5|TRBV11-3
TGTGCCAGCAGCGCCGGAGGAGGTTTAAATCAGCCCCAGCATTTT
CASSAGGGLNQPQHF
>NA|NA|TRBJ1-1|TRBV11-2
TGTGCCAGCAGCCGACCAGTGGGGGTCCCGGGCACTGAAGCTTTCTTT
CASSRPVGVPGTEAFF
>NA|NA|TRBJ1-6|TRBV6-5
TGTGCCAGCACCGGAACATTTTCCTATAATTCACCCCTCCACTTT
CASTGTFSYNSPLHF
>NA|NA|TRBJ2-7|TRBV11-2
TGTGCCAGCAGCTTAGAGTTATACCACGAGCAGTACTTC
CASSLELYHEQYF
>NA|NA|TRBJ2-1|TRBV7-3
TGTGCCAGCAGCCCCGGGACGGGGCCTTACAATGAGCAGTTCTTC
CASSPGTGPYNEQFF
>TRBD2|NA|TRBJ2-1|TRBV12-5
TGTGCTAGTGGTTTGGAACTAGCGGGAGTTGGCAGTGAGCAGTTCTTC
CASGLELAGVGSEQFF
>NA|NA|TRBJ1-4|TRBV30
TGTGCCTGGAGTGGGGGGGTGGCTAATGAAAAACTGTTTTTT
CAWSGGVANEKLFF
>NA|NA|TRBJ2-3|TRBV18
TGTGCCAGCTCACCATCCCAACAGGCCTCAGATACGCAGTATTTT
CASSPSQQASDTQYF
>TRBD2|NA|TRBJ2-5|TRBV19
TGTGCCAGTAGTTCTTTAGGACTAGCGGAACAAGAGACCCAGTACTTC
CASSSLGLAEQETQYF
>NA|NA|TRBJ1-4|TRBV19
TGTGCCAGTAGTATAGTAGATAATGAAAAACTGTTTTTT
CASSIVDNEKLFF
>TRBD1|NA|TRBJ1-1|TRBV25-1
TGTGCCAGCAGTGCAAAAGGGACAGGGAGAACGAACACTGAAGCTTTCTTT
CASSAKGTGRTNTEAFF
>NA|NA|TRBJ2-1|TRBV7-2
TGTGCCAGCAGCCCAAGTGGTGCTAGCAATGAGCAGTTCTTC
CASSPSGASNEQFF
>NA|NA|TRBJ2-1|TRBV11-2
TGTGCCAGCAGCTTAGGTTTTAAGACCACCCAGAACTACAATGAGCAGTTCTTC
CASSLGFKTTQNYNEQFF
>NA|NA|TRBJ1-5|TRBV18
TGTGCCAGCTCACCGGGGGGGGATCATCAGCCCCAGCATTTT
CASSPGGDHQPQHF
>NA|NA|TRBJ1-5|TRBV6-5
TGTGCCAGCAGTTCCTCGGGGAAGCCCCAGCATTTT
CASSSSGKPQHF
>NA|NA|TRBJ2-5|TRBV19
TGTGCCAGTAGTGCCCAAGAGACCCAGTACTTC
CASSAQETQYF
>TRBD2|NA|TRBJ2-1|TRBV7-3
TGTGCCAGCAGCTTACCGGGAGGGGGAGGGTACAATGAGCAGTTCTTC
CASSLPGGGGYNEQFF
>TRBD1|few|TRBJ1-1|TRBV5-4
TGTGCCAGCAGCACGGGACAGGACTCAACTGAAGCTTTCTTT
CASSTGQDSTEAFF
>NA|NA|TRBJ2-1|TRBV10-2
TGCGCCAGCAGTCTAAGCGGTGCTTACTACAATGAGCAGTTCTTC
CASSLSGAYYNEQFF
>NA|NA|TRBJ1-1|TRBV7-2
TGTGCCAGCACCCGGGTCGGGGCAGGGGCACCGGACACTGAAGCTTTCTTT
CASTRVGAGAPDTEAFF
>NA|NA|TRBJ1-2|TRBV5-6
TGTGCCAGCACCTTTAAGGTGAGGGCCTATGGCTACACCTTC
CASTFKVRAYGYTF
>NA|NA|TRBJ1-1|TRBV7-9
TGTGCCAGCAGCTTAGGAGGGAATGAAGCTTTCTTT
CASSLGGNEAFF
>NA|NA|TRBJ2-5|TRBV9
TGTGCCAGCAGCGGGGTCGGCGGGGAGACCCAGTACTTC
CASSGVGGETQYF
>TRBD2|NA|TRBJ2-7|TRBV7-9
TGTGCCAGCAGCTTAGGGACTAGCGGGGGCCTAAGCTCCTACGAGCAGTACTTC
CASSLGTSGGLSSYEQYF
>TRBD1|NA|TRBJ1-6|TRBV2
TGTGCCAGCAGGGGACAGGGTAACGCGAATTCACCCCTCCACTTT
CASRGQGNANSPLHF
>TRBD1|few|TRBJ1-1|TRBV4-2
TGTGCCAGCAGCCCCGCCCCGGGACAGGGACACACTGAAGCTTTCTTT
CASSPAPGQGHTEAFF
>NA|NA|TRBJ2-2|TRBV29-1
TGCAGCGTATGGAGTCGGAGCACCGGGGAGCTGTTTTTT
CSVWSRSTGELFF
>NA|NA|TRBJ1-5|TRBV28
TGTGCCAGCAGTTCCTCCACTCAGCCCCAGCATTTT
CASSSSTQPQHF
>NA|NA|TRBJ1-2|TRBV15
TGTGCCACCAGCAGAGATCTCTCAGGGAATAGTGGCTACACCTTC
CATSRDLSGNSGYTF
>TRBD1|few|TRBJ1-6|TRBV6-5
TGTGCCAGCAGTTACGGACAGGGACCTCTTCCCGCACCCCTCCACTTT
CASSYGQGPLPAPLHF
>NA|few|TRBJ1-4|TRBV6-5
TGTGCCAGCGGGAATAGCAGGGCGAATGAAAAACTGTTTTTT
CASGNSRANEKLFF
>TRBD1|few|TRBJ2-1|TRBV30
TGTGCCTGGAGTAAGCCGGGACAGGGGGTCAATGAGCAGTTCTTC
CAWSKPGQGVNEQFF
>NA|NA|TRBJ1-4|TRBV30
TGTGCCTGGAGGGGGAGGGGAAGTGAAAAACTGTTTTTT
CAWRGRGSEKLFF
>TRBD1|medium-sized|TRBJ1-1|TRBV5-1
TGCGCCAGCAGCGGATCGACAGGGATGAACACTGAAGCTTTCTTT
CASSGSTGMNTEAFF
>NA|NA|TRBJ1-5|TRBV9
TGTGCCAGCAGCGTAGATGGGACACGTAATCAGCCCCAGCATTTT
CASSVDGTRNQPQHF
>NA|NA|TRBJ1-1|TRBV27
TGTGCCAGCAGAACTCAGACCCAGGGGTTCACTGAAGCTTTCTTT
CASRTQTQGFTEAFF
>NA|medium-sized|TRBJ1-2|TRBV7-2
TGTGCCAGCAGCCACGACAGCTATGGCTACACCTTC
CASSHDSYGYTF